This TCR beta chain was documented in a study of early T cells in non-severe SARS-CoV-2 infection. Study context: Sequencing was performed on bulk RNA from unsorted whole blood, leaving chains unpaired. Study observations and caveats: Anti-spike CD8 responses were favored in VDJdb matching, and private and CD4 specificities were missed.

J was trimmed by 2 bases and V by 1 base; bases with no gene match: 2. The CDR3 is 15 amino acids. Germline values: CDR1 LGHDT, CDR2 YNNKEL (reference sequence). This clonotype occurred many times. Its antigen is still unknown. Molecules of cDNA were individually given unique molecular identifiers that were attached to them. TCRdb used MiXCR to reprocess the 5' RACE reads, holding one entry per CDR3 protein. The data hold 30,000 to 40,000 distinct CDR3 sequences, with roughly 6.8% observed a single time. The sample consisted of whole blood, taken at baseline. This chain links TRBV3-1 with TRBJ2-1; TRBD2 matches 7 bases. The TCR originated in an adult who was a healthcare worker with PCR-confirmed SARS-CoV-2 infection or an uninfected control (not recorded which). The CDR3 DNA is TGTGCCAGCAGCCAAGTCGGGAGGCCCTACAATGAGCAGTTCTTC. This encodes CASSQVGRPYNEQFF.